The next 10 T cell receptor beta chains were all read from a single sample in a study of a mutant IDH1 vaccine in newly diagnosed glioma. Time point given: baseline, week 1 (first vaccination visit). Regarding treatment: pre-vaccination baseline after standard-of-care therapy. Method: immunoSEQ multiplex PCR; TCRdb's copy keeps in-frame clones and lacks some. The table lists 60,000 to 85,000 clones, around 79% of them singletons. This sample comprised PBMCs, obtained from a glioma patient treated with radiotherapy, temozolomide or both. The source of these receptors is a man in his forties or fifties with glioma.

This chain connects TRBV19 to TRBJ2-5; 7 bases line up with TRBD1. The CDR3 extends over 14 amino acids. Unmatched junction bases numbered 8, after V lost 8 bases and J lost 2 bases. The V gene's germline CDR1 is LNHDA and CDR2 SQIVND (reference sequence). CDR3 in DNA: TGTGCCAGTCGACGACAGGGCCCTCAAGAGACCCAGTACTTC. This sequence encodes CASRRQGPQETQYF.

There are a few counts of this clone. This rearrangement joins TRBV27 to TRBJ1-1, with D hard to call. The V and J ends lost 3 bases and 7 bases respectively, with 12 bases between them. Per the germline V gene, CDR1 is MNHEY and CDR2 is SMNVEV (reference sequence). The CDR3 runs 13 residues. The chain's CDR3 is CASSFRQEGEAFF. CDR3 DNA: TGTGCCAGCAGTTTTCGGCAGGAGGGTGAAGCTTTCTTT.

The rearrangement joins TRBV30 to TRBJ1-2; TRBD1 agrees at 7 bases. V lost 4 bases, J lost 1 base, and 6 bases stayed unmatched. The germline V gene encodes CDR1 GTSNPN and CDR2 SVGIG (reference sequence). CDR3 size: 14 residues. CDR3 nucleotide sequence: TGTGCCTGGACCCGGGACAGAGTTAACTATGGCTACACCTTC. This gives the protein CAWTRDRVNYGYTF. The full variable domain, completed using reference TRBV30 and TRBJ1-2, is SQTIHQWPATLVQPVGSPLSLECTVEGTSNPNLYWYRQAAGRGLQLLFYSVGIGQISSEVPQNLSASRPQDRQFILSSKKLLLSDSGFYLCAWTRDRVNYGYTFGSGTRLTVV.

The J gene is TRBJ2-3, the V gene TRBV4-1, with TRBD1 matching over 7 bases. V was pared by 0 bases and J by 6 bases, with 9 bases of the junction left unmatched. This CDR3 has 16 residues. Germline lookup yields CDR1 MGHRA and CDR2 YSYEKL. CDR3 bases: TGCGCCAGCAGCCAAGATCCAGGGGGACCGATGGATACGCAGTATTTT. The encoded protein is CASSQDPGGPMDTQYF.

The chain is built from TRBV6-5 and TRBJ1-2; TRBD1 is a possible D gene (5 bases). V was cut by 6 bases and J by 6 bases, with 14 bases left in between. CDR1 is MNHEY, CDR2 SVGAGI, per germline. This CDR3 has 13 residues. The DNA of the CDR3 is TGTGCCAGCAGCCGGGGGGGAAGCGATGGCTACACCTTC. It yields the protein CASSRGGSDGYTF.

V gene TRBV4-2 combines with J gene TRBJ2-1; D remains unclear. From germline, CDR1 is LGHNA and CDR2 YNFKEQ. V was trimmed by 1 base and J by 0 bases, leaving 7 bases between them. This CDR3 contains 15 residues. In DNA, the CDR3 is TGTGCCAGCAGCCAAGTCTACTTCTCCTACAATGAGCAGTTCTTC. Translation gives CASSQVYFSYNEQFF.

This clone was picked up a small number of times. This chain links TRBV2 with TRBJ1-1; D gene unclear. Trimming removed 6 bases from V and 6 bases from J, with 8 bases in between. The CDR3 runs 11 residues. Germline V lookup: CDR1 SNHLY, CDR2 FYNNEI. The CDR3 loop reads CASRREAEAFF. In DNA form, the CDR3 reads TGTGCCAGCAGGAGGGAAGCTGAAGCTTTCTTT.

This clone was seen once. J is TRBJ1-5 and V is TRBV4-1; D is uncertain. V was shortened by 1 base and J by 6 bases, with 16 bases between the two germline ends. CDR3 length: 16 amino acids. The germline CDR1 and CDR2 sequences are MGHRA and YSYEKL. The CDR3 reads CASSQVGGSGVQPQHF. CDR3 DNA sequence: TGCGCCAGCAGCCAAGTAGGCGGGAGCGGGGTTCAGCCCCAGCATTTT.

The chain combines TRBV27 with TRBJ1-1; D remains unclear. Germline V gives CDR1 MNHEY, CDR2 SMNVEV (reference sequence). The CDR3 is 12 residues long. Trimming cost V 7 bases and J 2 bases, with 8 bases left between them. This CDR3 reads CASKHGNTEAFF. The CDR3 nucleotides are TGTGCCAGCAAACACGGAAACACTGAAGCTTTCTTT.

The V gene is TRBV7-9, the J gene TRBJ1-1; no clear D. CDR3 length: 13 amino acids. Germline-derived CDR1 and CDR2 are SEHNR and FQNEAQ (reference sequence). The V end lost 5 bases, the J end lost 1 base, and 8 bases lay between the germline ends. This CDR3 reads CASSRYWNTEAFF. CDR3 coding DNA: TGTGCCAGCAGCCGTTATTGGAACACTGAAGCTTTCTTT.